One T cell receptor beta chain is described in this entry. The target of this receptor is not known. No clone much larger than this one lies a single base away; base qualities are absent. This sample is drawn from a study of blood T cell repertoires in COVID-19 (dated by TCRdb to 2019 to 2021). Notes on the research overall: Samples from collaborators originated in the United States, Italy and Spain and spanned both the acute and convalescent phases of COVID-19. Sample metadata almost always included a de-identified subject ID, COVID-19 status, age in years and sex. The material from the prospective study consisted of cDNA or gDNA derived from T cells, B-cell-depleted T cells, or PBMCs. Samples were obtained from the ongoing ImmuneRACE study (first 160 participants) and from 1,000 to 1,500 subjects provided by 6 global collaborators. A freely available public database, intended as a resource for researchers studying the immune response to SARS-CoV-2, is where the repertoires were released. The dataset comprised deeply sampled blood TCRbeta repertoires from subjects exposed to, actively infected with, or recovered from COVID-19. Where HLA class I and class II types were available, the types were taken from metadata supplied by the sample provider, not from assay-based typing. What the research found in general, with its limitations: The amount of clinical and demographic metadata varied by source and participant and was provided uncurated.

Each collaborating institution followed its own protocols to collect whole blood in K2EDTA tubes. For TCRbeta analysis, collaborators shipped samples in one of three forms: frozen whole blood, isolated PBMCs, or DNA extracted from either of those sample types. In the germline V gene (reference sequence), CDR1 corresponds to LNHNV and CDR2 to YYDKDF. V and J are trimmed by 4 bases and 5 bases, and the gene matches miss 4 bases of the junction. The CDR3 covers 13 residues, taking in both the cysteine and the phenylalanine. CDR3 DNA is the only sequence kept; it has 39 bases, read in frame from the first base. TCRbeta CDR3 regions were amplified from genomic DNA using the immunoSEQ Assay, a bias-controlled multiplex PCR. The study's own analysis went as follows. Nucleated cell counts per sample were estimated from amplification of reference gene primers within the assay. To quantify the absolute abundance of each unique TCRbeta CDR3 rearrangement, sequence reads were collapsed and filtered. For each sample, productive Simpson clonality was calculated as the square root of Simpson's diversity index across productive rearrangements. As stored in TCRdb, this immuneACCESS dataset retains in-frame rearrangements with V and J assigned. A fraction of the clones does not appear; measured against another copy, unresolved V genes explain less than half of the discrepancy, and the remainder lacks a known reason. V and J calls and clone size follow that table, whereas D and trimming were derived from the DNA. The sample profile shows roughly 40,000 clones; over 70% of them were found once. The top ten clonotypes cover around a fifth of the sample.

The V gene is TRBV15 and the J gene is TRBJ2-5, and TRBD2 matches 7 of the central bases. The TCR comes from a man aged 65 to 79 with acute or convalescent COVID-19. The sample consisted of peripheral blood. The CDR3 sequence is CATSKRLAETQYF. The nucleotides read TGTGCCACCAGCAAAAGACTAGCTGAGACCCAGTACTTC.